A selection of T cell receptor beta chains follows, all from one sample in a study of T cells expressing NK-cell markers. TCRdb reprocessed the 5' RACE reads, keeping one entry per CDR3 protein, no DNA. This repertoire comprises 500,000 to 700,000 distinct CDR3 sequences; its ten largest clones make up roughly 3.4%. The sample consisted of blood T cells: a sorted CD56 or NKG2C T cell subset, CD4+ or CD8+ T cells, or bulk PBMC T cells (not recorded which). These receptors originate from a man younger than 30 in good health. Each CDR3 is given with its conserved first and last residue.

j_gene	len	v_gene	CDR3aa
TRBJ2-3	17	TRBV7-2	CASSLVLAGKYTDTQYF
TRBJ2-7	14	TRBV19	CASSITGVPYEQYF
TRBJ2-1	16	TRBV11-2	CASSLVVTSGYNEQFF
TRBJ1-2	15	TRBV5-1	CASSTQTGGGVGYTF
TRBJ1-5	12	TRBV12-3/TRBV12-4	CASTQLGQPQHF
TRBJ2-5	20	TRBV7-8	CASSLVGLAGGLLSGETQYF
TRBJ2-2	17	TRBV27	CASSLSRTSMITGELFF
TRBJ2-1	17	TRBV20-1	CSAKTWTSGRAGDEQFF
TRBJ2-3	11	TRBV20-1	CSAPNTFTQYF
TRBJ2-1	16	TRBV25-1	CASSATAGVGFNEQFF
TRBJ2-6	18	TRBV7-8	CASSLETRGSSGANVLTF
TRBJ2-1	13	TRBV29-1	CSGGQGIYNEQFF
TRBJ2-1	11	TRBV30	CAWKNAGEQFF
TRBJ2-7	16	TRBV30	CAWSGTSGAANYEQYF
TRBJ1-1	14	TRBV19	CASTDRVNTVGAFF
TRBJ2-1	13	TRBV12-3/TRBV12-4	CASGQREGHEQFF
TRBJ2-1	15	TRBV7-9	CASSSSGMVDNEQFF
TRBJ1-2	14	TRBV20-1	CSADTRTINYGYTF
TRBJ2-1	17	TRBV10-3	CAISEYISGISYNEQFF
TRBJ1-1	15	TRBV11-2	CASSSHWGMNTEAFF
TRBJ2-1	13	TRBV24-1	CATGLLDPNEQFF
TRBJ2-5	14	TRBV6-5	CASSYSYRQETQYF
TRBJ2-3	13	TRBV29-1	CSGEISSTDTQYF
TRBJ2-5	14	TRBV11-2	CASSLPGTEETQYF
TRBJ2-1	19	TRBV4-1	CASSQEKLGGGNSYNEQFF
TRBJ2-1	15	TRBV20-1	CSAHYTFPENNEQFF
TRBJ1-4	18	TRBV11-1	CASSEQGGWTATNEKLFF
TRBJ1-2	15	TRBV29-1	CSVEDRAGVRYGYTF
TRBJ2-5	17	TRBV15	CATSRDQNRGNQETQYF
TRBJ1-5	15	TRBV4-1	CASSPQDRPHQPQHF
TRBJ2-5	13	TRBV5-1	CASSSGDSETQYF
TRBJ1-5	20	TRBV5-6	CASSLAAVAGGRYSNQPQHF
TRBJ1-1	14	TRBV29-1	CSVSTGTGGTEAFF
TRBJ2-3	11	TRBV12-3/TRBV12-4	CASGYKDTQYF
TRBJ2-6	13	TRBV29-1	CSVTGLGANVLTF
TRBJ2-7	16	TRBV15	CATSRALRQANYEQYF
TRBJ1-6	15	TRBV7-2	CASSTTGALVSPLHF
TRBJ2-5	14	TRBV9	CASSVGQGRETQYF
TRBJ2-1	17	TRBV15	CATSSPGKASGYNEQFF
TRBJ2-1	14	TRBV12-3/TRBV12-4	CASSSGQVRNEQFF
TRBJ1-2	13	TRBV6-6	CASSHGPLRGYTF
TRBJ2-1	16	TRBV20-1	CSARLAGGTGWNEQFF
TRBJ2-3	13	TRBV20-1	CSASDSQGDTQYF
TRBJ1-4	15	TRBV11-2	CASSLLGEDNEKLFF
TRBJ1-5	13	TRBV5-1	CASSKYSNQPQHF
TRBJ2-1	12	TRBV29-1	CSVPGLLNEQFF
TRBJ2-7	15	TRBV7-2	CASSATSGRGSEQYF
TRBJ2-5	13	TRBV3-1	CASSQGTIQTQYF